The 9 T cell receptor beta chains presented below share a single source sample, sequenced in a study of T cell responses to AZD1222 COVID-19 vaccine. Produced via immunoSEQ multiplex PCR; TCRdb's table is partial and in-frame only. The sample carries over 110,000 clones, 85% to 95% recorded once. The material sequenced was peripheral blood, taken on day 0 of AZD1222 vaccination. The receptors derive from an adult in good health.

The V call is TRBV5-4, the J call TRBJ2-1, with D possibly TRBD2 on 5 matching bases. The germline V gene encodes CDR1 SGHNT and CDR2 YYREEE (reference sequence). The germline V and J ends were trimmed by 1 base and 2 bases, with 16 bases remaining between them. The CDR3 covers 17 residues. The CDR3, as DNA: TGTGCCAGCAGCTTGTATAACCTAGCAAGGACCTACAATGAGCAGTTCTTC. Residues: CASSLYNLARTYNEQFF.

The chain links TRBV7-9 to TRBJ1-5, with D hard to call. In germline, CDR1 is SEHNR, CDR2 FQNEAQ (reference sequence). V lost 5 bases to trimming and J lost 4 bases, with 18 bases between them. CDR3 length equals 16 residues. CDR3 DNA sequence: TGTGCCAGCAGCCCCCATCCCGTGCGTGAGAATCAGCCCCAGCATTTT. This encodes CASSPHPVRENQPQHF.

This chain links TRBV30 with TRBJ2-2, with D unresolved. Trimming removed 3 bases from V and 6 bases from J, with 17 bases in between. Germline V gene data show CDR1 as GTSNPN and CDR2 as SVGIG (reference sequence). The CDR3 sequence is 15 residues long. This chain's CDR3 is CAWSWQEVNPGELFF. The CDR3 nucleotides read TGTGCCTGGAGCTGGCAGGAAGTGAATCCCGGGGAGCTGTTTTTT.

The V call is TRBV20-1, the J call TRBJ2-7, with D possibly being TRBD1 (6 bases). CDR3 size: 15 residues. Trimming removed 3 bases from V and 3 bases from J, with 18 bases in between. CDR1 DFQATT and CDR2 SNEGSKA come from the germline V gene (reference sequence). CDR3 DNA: TGCAGTGCTAGTTCGGGTCAGGGGATGGGCTACGAGCAGTACTTC. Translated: CSASSGQGMGYEQYF.

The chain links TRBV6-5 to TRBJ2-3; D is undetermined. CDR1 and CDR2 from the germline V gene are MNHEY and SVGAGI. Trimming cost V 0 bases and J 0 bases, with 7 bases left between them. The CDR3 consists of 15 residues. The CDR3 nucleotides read TGTGCCAGCAGTTACTCACCAGCAAGCACAGATACGCAGTATTTT. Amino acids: CASSYSPASTDTQYF.

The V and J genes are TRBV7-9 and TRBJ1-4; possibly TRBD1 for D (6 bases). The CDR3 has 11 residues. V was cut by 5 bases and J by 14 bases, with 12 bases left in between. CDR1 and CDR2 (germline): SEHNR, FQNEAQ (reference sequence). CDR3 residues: CASSPGERLFF. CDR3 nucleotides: TGTGCCAGCAGCCCAGGGGAAAGGCTGTTTTTT.

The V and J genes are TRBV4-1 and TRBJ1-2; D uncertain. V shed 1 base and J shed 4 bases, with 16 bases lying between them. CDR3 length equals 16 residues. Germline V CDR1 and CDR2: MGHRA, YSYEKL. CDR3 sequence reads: CASSQGPPRVGYGYTF. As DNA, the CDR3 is TGCGCCAGCAGCCAAGGACCGCCTCGGGTTGGCTATGGCTACACCTTC.

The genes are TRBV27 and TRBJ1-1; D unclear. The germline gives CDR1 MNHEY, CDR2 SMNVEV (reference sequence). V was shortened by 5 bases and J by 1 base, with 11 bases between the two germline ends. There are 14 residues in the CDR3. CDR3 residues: CASSPWSWNTEAFF. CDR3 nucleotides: TGTGCCAGCAGTCCGTGGTCGTGGAACACTGAAGCTTTCTTT.

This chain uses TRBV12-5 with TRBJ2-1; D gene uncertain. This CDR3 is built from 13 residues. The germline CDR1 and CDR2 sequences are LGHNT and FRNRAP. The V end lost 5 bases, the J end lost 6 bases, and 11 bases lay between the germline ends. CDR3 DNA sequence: TGTGCTAGTGGTCAGCCGATTCTCAATGAGCAGTTCTTC. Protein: CASGQPILNEQFF.